This T cell receptor beta chain was retrieved from a study of blood T cell repertoires in COVID-19. Study-level information: PBMCs, B-cell-depleted T cells, or T cells provided the cDNA or gDNA that made up the material.

Original processing notes: Nucleated cell number was recorded as an estimate derived from reference gene primer amplification. Some clones are missing from TCRdb's copy, which holds only in-frame ones; the method was immunoSEQ multiplex PCR. V and J calls and clone size come straight from that table; D and trimming were deduced from the DNA. The data contain some 130,000 clones, about 78% of them singletons. This clone was detected only once. Trimming left V 5 bases short and J 3 bases short, with 10 bases between. Germline V gives CDR1 LNHDA, CDR2 SQIVND (reference sequence). This CDR3 is 14 amino acids long.

Specimen: peripheral blood. The clonotype was recovered from a man aged 60 to 75 who had recovered from COVID-19. The chain has TRBV19 and TRBJ1-4; D ambiguous. The CDR3 region is CASSPLVANEKLFF. DNA of the CDR3: TGTGCCAGTAGTCCTTTAGTAGCTAATGAAAAACTGTTTTTT.